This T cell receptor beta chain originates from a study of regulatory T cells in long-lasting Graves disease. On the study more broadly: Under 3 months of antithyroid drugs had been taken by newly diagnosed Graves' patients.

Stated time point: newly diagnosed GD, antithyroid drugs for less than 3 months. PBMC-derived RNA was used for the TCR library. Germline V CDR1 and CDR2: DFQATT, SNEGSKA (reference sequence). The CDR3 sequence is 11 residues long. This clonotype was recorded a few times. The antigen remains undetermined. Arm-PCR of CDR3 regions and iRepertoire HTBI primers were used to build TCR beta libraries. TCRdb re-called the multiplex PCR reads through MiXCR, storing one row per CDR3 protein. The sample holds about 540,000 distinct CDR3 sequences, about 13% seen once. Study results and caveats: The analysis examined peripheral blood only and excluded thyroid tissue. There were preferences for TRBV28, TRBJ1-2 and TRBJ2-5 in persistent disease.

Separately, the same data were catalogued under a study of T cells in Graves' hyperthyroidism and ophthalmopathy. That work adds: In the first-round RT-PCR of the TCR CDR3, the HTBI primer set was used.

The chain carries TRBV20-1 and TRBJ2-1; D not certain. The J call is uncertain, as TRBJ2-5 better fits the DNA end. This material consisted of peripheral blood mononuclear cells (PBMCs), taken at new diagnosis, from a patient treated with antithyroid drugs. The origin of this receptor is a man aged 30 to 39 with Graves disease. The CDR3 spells CSAGTRETQYF. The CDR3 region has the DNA TGCAGTGCTGGAACCCGGGAGACCCAGTACTTC.